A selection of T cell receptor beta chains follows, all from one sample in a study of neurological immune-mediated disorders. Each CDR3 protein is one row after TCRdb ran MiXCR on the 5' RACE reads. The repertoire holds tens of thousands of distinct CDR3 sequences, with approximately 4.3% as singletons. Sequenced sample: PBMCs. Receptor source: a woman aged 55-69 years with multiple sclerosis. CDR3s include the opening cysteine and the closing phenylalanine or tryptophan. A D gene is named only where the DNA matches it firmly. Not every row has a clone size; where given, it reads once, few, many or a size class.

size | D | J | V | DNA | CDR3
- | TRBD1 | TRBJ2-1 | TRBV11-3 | TGTGCCAGCAGCCGAACACAGGGGTATGAGCAGTTCTTC | CASSRTQGYEQFF
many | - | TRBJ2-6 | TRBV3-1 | TGTGCCAGCAGCCCCCTGAACTCTGGGGCCAACGTCCTGACTTTC | CASSPLNSGANVLTF
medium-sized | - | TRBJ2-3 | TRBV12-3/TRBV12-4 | TGTGCCAGCAGTTTTGTGGGAGATACGCAGTATTTT | CASSFVGDTQYF
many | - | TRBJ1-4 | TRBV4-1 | TGCGCCACAAGCGCGCCGGGAACGGGGAATGAAAAACTGTTTTTT | CATSAPGTGNEKLFF
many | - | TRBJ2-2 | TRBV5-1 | TGCGCCAGCAGCTTGAGCGGCGGGGAGCTGTTTTTT | CASSLSGGELFF
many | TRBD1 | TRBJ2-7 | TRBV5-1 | TGCGCCAGCAGCTTGGGGGACAGGCCCATCTACGAGCAGTACTTC | CASSLGDRPIYEQYF
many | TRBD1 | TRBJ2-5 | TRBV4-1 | TGCGCCAGCAGCCAACCCCGGGACAGGGAAGAGACCCAGTACTTC | CASSQPRDREETQYF
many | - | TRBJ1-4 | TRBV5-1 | TGCGCCAGCAGCAAGACAGTATTGGGAACTAATGAAAAACTGTTTTTT | CASSKTVLGTNEKLFF
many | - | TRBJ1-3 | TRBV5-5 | TGTGCCAGCAGTCCAACCTCTGGAAACACCATATATTTT | CASSPTSGNTIYF
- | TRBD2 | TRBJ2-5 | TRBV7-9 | TGTGCCAGCAGCCTAGCGGGGGGGACTCAAGAGACCCAGTACTTC | CASSLAGGTQETQYF
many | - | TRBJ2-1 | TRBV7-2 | TGTGCCAGCAGCTTAGTAGGGGGGGCTTCCTACAATGAGCAGTTCTTC | CASSLVGGASYNEQFF
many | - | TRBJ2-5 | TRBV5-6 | TGTGCCAGCAGCTTGCGTTCGACAGCACGAGAGACCCAGTACTTC | CASSLRSTARETQYF
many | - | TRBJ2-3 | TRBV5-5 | TGTGCCAGCAGCTTGGACTATTCAACGGATACGCAGTATTTT | CASSLDYSTDTQYF
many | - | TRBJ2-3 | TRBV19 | TGTGCCAGTAGTGAACGGAAAGATACGCAGTATTTT | CASSERKDTQYF
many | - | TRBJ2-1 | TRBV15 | TGTGCCACCAGCTTACAACTGACGGTCAGGTCCAATGAGCAGTTCTTC | CATSLQLTVRSNEQFF
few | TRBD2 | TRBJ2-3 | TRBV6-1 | TGTGCCAGCAGTGAAATATACGGCGGGGGTAGCACAGATACGCAGTATTTT | CASSEIYGGGSTDTQYF
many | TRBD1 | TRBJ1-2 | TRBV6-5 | TGTGCCAGCACCCAGGGGGTTTGGGGCTACACCTTC | CASTQGVWGYTF
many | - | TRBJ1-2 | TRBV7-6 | TGTGCCAGCAGCGCGAAGGACAGTGCCCGCTATGGCTACACCTTC | CASSAKDSARYGYTF
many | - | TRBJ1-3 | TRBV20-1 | TGCAGTGCCGCGTTGGGCAGCAACTCTGGAAACACCATATATTTT | CSAALGSNSGNTIYF
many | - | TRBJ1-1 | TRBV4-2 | TGTGCCAGCAGCCCCTCGATTCAACCCGGTCGGGACACTGAAGCTTTCTTT | CASSPSIQPGRDTEAFF
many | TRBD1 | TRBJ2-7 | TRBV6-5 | TGTGCCAGCAGTTACTATGGGACAGGCTACGAGCAGTACTTC | CASSYYGTGYEQYF
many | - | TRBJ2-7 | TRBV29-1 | TGCAGCGTTATCGGGCGACCGTCCTACGAGCAGTACTTC | CSVIGRPSYEQYF
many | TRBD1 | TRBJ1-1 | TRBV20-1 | TGCAGTGCTAGAGGACAGGGCCCGAACACTGAAGCTTTCTTT | CSARGQGPNTEAFF
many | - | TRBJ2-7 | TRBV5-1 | TGCGCCAGCAGCTTGGCAGGGTCCTTGAGCTCCTACGAGCAGTACTTC | CASSLAGSLSSYEQYF
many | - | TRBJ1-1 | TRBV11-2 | TGTGCCAGCAGCAAGGACGGCCTGGGCACTGAAGCTTTCTTT | CASSKDGLGTEAFF
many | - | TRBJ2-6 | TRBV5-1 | TGCGCCAGCAGCCCGATACAAGACTCTGGGGCCAACGTCCTGACTTTC | CASSPIQDSGANVLTF
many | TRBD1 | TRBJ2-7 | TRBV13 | TGTGCCAGCAGCGGAAGGACAGGGGGGTACGAGCAGTACTTC | CASSGRTGGYEQYF
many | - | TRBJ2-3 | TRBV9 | TGTGCCAGCAGCCCGAGACTCGGCACAGATACGCAGTATTTT | CASSPRLGTDTQYF